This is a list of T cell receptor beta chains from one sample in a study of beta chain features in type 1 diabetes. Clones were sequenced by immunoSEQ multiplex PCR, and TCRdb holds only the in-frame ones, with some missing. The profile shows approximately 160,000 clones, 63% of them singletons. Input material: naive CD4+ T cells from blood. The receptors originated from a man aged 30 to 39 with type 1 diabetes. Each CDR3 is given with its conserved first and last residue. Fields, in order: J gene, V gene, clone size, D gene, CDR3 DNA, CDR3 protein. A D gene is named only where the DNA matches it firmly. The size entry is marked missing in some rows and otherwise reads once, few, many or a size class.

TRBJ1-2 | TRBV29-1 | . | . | TGCAGCGTTGAAGATGGGGGATATGGCTACACCTTC | CSVEDGGYGYTF
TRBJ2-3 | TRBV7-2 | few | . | TGTGCCAGCAGCTTTTCAGGGACTGCGGCGGATACGCAGTATTTT | CASSFSGTAADTQYF
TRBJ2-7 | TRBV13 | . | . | TGTGCCAGCAGCGCTCGACTAGGCAGCTACGAGCAGTACTTC | CASSARLGSYEQYF
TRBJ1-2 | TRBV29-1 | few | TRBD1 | TGCAGCGTGGATCCCAACAGGGGACATGGCTACACCTTC | CSVDPNRGHGYTF
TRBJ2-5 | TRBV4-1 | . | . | TGCGCCAGCAGCCAATCAGGGATGATGGAGACCCAGTACTTC | CASSQSGMMETQYF
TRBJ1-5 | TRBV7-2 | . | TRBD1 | TGTGCCAGCAGTTTCGGCGACAGGGATTCTCAGCCCCAGCATTTT | CASSFGDRDSQPQHF
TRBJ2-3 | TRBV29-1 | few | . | TGCAGCGTTGAAGGACTTCCAGATACGCAGTATTTT | CSVEGLPDTQYF
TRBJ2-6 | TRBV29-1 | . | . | TGCAGCGTTGCGGGCTCTGGGGCCAACGTCCTGACTTTC | CSVAGSGANVLTF
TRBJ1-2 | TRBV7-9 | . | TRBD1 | TGTGCCAGCAGCTTGGGACAGAACTATGGCTACACCTTC | CASSLGQNYGYTF
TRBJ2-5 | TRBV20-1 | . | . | TGCAGTGCTAGATCAGAGGAGACCCAGTACTTC | CSARSEETQYF
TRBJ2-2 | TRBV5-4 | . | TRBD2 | TGTGCCAGCAGCCCGGGAGGAACGTCGCTCACCGGGGAGCTGTTTTTT | CASSPGGTSLTGELFF
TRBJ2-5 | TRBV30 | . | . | TGTGCCTGGAGTCTTGAACTAACTCAAGAGACCCAGTACTTC | CAWSLELTQETQYF
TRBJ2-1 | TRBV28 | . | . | TGTGCCAGCAAGTCACGGTATTCCCGTCCTCTGGGGAATGAGCAGTTCTTC | CASKSRYSRPLGNEQFF